The sequence of this T cell receptor beta chain was determined in a study of T cells in Graves' hyperthyroidism and ophthalmopathy. Turning to the study itself: Staff took peripheral blood when the initial diagnosis was made, before any treatment began.

Points from the study as a whole: The majority of expanded thyroid clonotypes above 0.001 also appeared in blood.

V was shortened by 2 bases and J by 7 bases, with 17 bases between the two germline ends. This CDR3 has 15 residues. Germline CDR1 reads MNHNS; CDR2 reads SASEGT. Using RNA transcripts as the source, TCR beta CDR3 regions were amplified. The TCR CDR3 first-round RT-PCR relied on the HTBI primer set. TCRdb passed the multiplex PCR reads through MiXCR, listing each CDR3 protein once. The table shows approximately 330,000 distinct CDR3 sequences, with about 20% occurring only once. This clonotype was counted a few times. Its cognate antigen is unknown. The sample taken for sequencing was blood. This sequence joins TRBV6-1 and TRBJ1-2; D remains unclear. The sequence derives from a woman aged 45-59 years with Graves' hyperthyroidism. CDR3 sequence reads: CASSEYQPPLGGYTF. The CDR3 DNA reads as TGTGCCAGCAGTGAATACCAACCCCCGCTCGGTGGCTACACCTTC.